This T cell receptor (beta chain) appears in the sequencing data of a study of T cell responses to AZD1222 COVID-19 vaccine. Only in-frame clones appear in the TCRdb table, and some are missing; sequencing was by immunoSEQ multiplex PCR. The sample holds 90,000 to 120,000 clones; roughly 89% are singletons and the top ten take around 20%. Study results and caveats: Spike-spanning, vaccine-associated CD4 TCRs were dominant at 160-218 and 743-854. Repertoires were obtained only post-peak T cell response. Spike-specific TCR breadth and depth grew following two AZD1222 doses.

Worth noting for this clone: The antigen is not known.

The germline CDR1 and CDR2 sequences are SGHTA and FQGNSA. The CDR3 has 16 residues. Trimming at V came to 1 base and at J to 6 bases, leaving 7 bases not matched to a gene. Material: peripheral blood, obtained on day 0 of AZD1222 vaccination. The chain recombines TRBV7-2 with TRBJ2-1; TRBD2 agrees at 9 bases. This clonotype was obtained from an adult in good health. The CDR3 is CASSLGGSGGVNEQFF. The CDR3 DNA follows: TGTGCCAGCAGCTTAGGTGGTAGCGGGGGAGTCAATGAGCAGTTCTTC.